Listed below are T cell receptor beta chains from one sample, sequenced in a study of T-cell memory formation after mild COVID-19. MiXCR, applied by TCRdb to the 5' RACE reads, yields one record per CDR3 protein. The sample yields about 14,000 distinct CDR3 sequences, about 16% seen once. The specimen was PBMCs or a T cell subset sorted from them (not recorded which). The receptors originated from a man younger than 35 who had mild COVID-19 (a few samples of this study predate the infection). Cell type and time point are not known. Each CDR3 is given with its conserved first and last residue. D genes are given only for firm matches. Size is omitted from some rows. Given values are once, few, many or a class for expanded clones.

J gene: TRBJ2-1
clone size: many
V gene: TRBV7-2
D gene: NA
CDR3 DNA: TGTGCCAGCAGCTCCATTCCCGGGACTGTCTACTACAATGAGCAGTTCTTC
CDR3 protein: CASSSIPGTVYYNEQFF

J gene: TRBJ2-7
clone size: NA
V gene: TRBV15
D gene: NA
CDR3 DNA: TGTGCCACCAGCAGACGGACCGTCTACGAGCAGTACTTC
CDR3 protein: CATSRRTVYEQYF

J gene: TRBJ1-5
clone size: many
V gene: TRBV28
D gene: NA
CDR3 DNA: TGTGCCAGCACCTCAGCTCCGGGACGGATTAATCAGCCCCAGCATTTT
CDR3 protein: CASTSAPGRINQPQHF

J gene: TRBJ1-1
clone size: many
V gene: TRBV10-1
D gene: NA
CDR3 DNA: TGCGCCAGCAGTGAGAGCCCGAACACTGAAGCTTTCTTT
CDR3 protein: CASSESPNTEAFF

J gene: TRBJ2-5
clone size: few
V gene: TRBV5-1
D gene: NA
CDR3 DNA: TGCGCCAGCAGCTGGGGCGGGGTTGGAGAGACCCAGTACTTC
CDR3 protein: CASSWGGVGETQYF

J gene: TRBJ2-7
clone size: NA
V gene: TRBV18
D gene: TRBD2
CDR3 DNA: TGTGCCAGCTCACCCTGGGGAGGGACGCGGGAGCAGTACTTC
CDR3 protein: CASSPWGGTREQYF

J gene: TRBJ1-1
clone size: many
V gene: TRBV7-2
D gene: NA
CDR3 DNA: TGTGCCAGCAGCTTAGCGCTAACCGGTGAAGCTTTCTTT
CDR3 protein: CASSLALTGEAFF

J gene: TRBJ1-5
clone size: few
V gene: TRBV10-2
D gene: NA
CDR3 DNA: TGCGCCAGCACGGAGGGGCTCGCGAATCAGCCCCAGCATTTT
CDR3 protein: CASTEGLANQPQHF

J gene: TRBJ1-1
clone size: NA
V gene: TRBV4-1
D gene: NA
CDR3 DNA: TGCGCCAGCAGCCTAGCCAGGACGGCGGGCACTGAAGCTTTCTTT
CDR3 protein: CASSLARTAGTEAFF

J gene: TRBJ2-1
clone size: many
V gene: TRBV7-7
D gene: TRBD1
CDR3 DNA: TGTGCCAGCAGCTTGGCGAACAGGGGTGCTGAGCAGTTCTTC
CDR3 protein: CASSLANRGAEQFF

J gene: TRBJ2-2
clone size: NA
V gene: TRBV24-1
D gene: TRBD1
CDR3 DNA: TGTGCCACCAGCCCGGACAGGGATGGTGTTAGATGGGACACCGGGGAGCTGTTTTTT
CDR3 protein: CATSPDRDGVRWDTGELFF

J gene: TRBJ2-5
clone size: few
V gene: TRBV29-1
D gene: TRBD2
CDR3 DNA: TGCAGCTACGAGCGGGGGGGAGCGGAGACCCAGTACTTC
CDR3 protein: CSYERGGAETQYF

J gene: TRBJ2-5
clone size: NA
V gene: TRBV11-2
D gene: TRBD2
CDR3 DNA: TGTGCCAGCAGCTATCCAGCGGGGGCGCGAAAGACCCAGTACTTC
CDR3 protein: CASSYPAGARKTQYF

J gene: TRBJ1-2
clone size: few
V gene: TRBV5-1
D gene: TRBD1
CDR3 DNA: TGCGCCAGCAGCCCTTGGACAGGGCGGTACGTCTATGGCTACACCTTC
CDR3 protein: CASSPWTGRYVYGYTF

J gene: TRBJ2-1
clone size: many
V gene: TRBV23-1
D gene: TRBD2
CDR3 DNA: TGCGCCAGCAGTTCCGGGACTAGCGGGGAATGCAATGAGCAGTTCTTC
CDR3 protein: CASSSGTSGECNEQFF

J gene: TRBJ2-7
clone size: few
V gene: TRBV6-6
D gene: TRBD1
CDR3 DNA: TGTGCCAGCAGCACATCGACAGGGATCTACGAGCAGTACTTC
CDR3 protein: CASSTSTGIYEQYF

J gene: TRBJ1-2
clone size: NA
V gene: TRBV7-9
D gene: TRBD1
CDR3 DNA: TGTGCCAGCAGCTTCAGGACAGGGGATGGCTACACCTTC
CDR3 protein: CASSFRTGDGYTF

J gene: TRBJ2-5
clone size: few
V gene: TRBV15
D gene: TRBD2
CDR3 DNA: TGTGCCACCAGCAGAACAGGGACTAGCGGGGGAGCAATTCAAGAGACCCAGTACTTC
CDR3 protein: CATSRTGTSGGAIQETQYF

J gene: TRBJ2-4
clone size: few
V gene: TRBV7-9
D gene: TRBD2
CDR3 DNA: TGTGCCAGCAGCTTCCGCAGACTAGCGGGGGGGAATCTAGCCAAAAACATTCAGTACTTC
CDR3 protein: CASSFRRLAGGNLAKNIQYF

J gene: TRBJ2-3
clone size: few
V gene: TRBV3-1
D gene: NA
CDR3 DNA: TGTGCCAGCAGCTACACCGGGACCCCTCTATCAGATACGCAGTATTTT
CDR3 protein: CASSYTGTPLSDTQYF

J gene: TRBJ2-5
clone size: few
V gene: TRBV7-2
D gene: NA
CDR3 DNA: TGTGCCAGCAGCCAAACTAGTCAAGAGACCCAGTACTTC
CDR3 protein: CASSQTSQETQYF

J gene: TRBJ2-5
clone size: NA
V gene: TRBV6-2/TRBV6-3
D gene: TRBD2
CDR3 DNA: TGTGCCAGCAGTTACTGGGCGGGGGAGCGGGAGACCCAGTACTTC
CDR3 protein: CASSYWAGERETQYF

J gene: TRBJ2-1
clone size: many
V gene: TRBV7-9
D gene: NA
CDR3 DNA: TGTGCCAGCAACGGGTTGGGCAATGAGCAGTTCTTC
CDR3 protein: CASNGLGNEQFF

J gene: TRBJ1-1
clone size: few
V gene: TRBV5-1
D gene: NA
CDR3 DNA: TGCGCCAGCAGCTTGACCAGGAACACTGAAGCTTTCTTT
CDR3 protein: CASSLTRNTEAFF

J gene: TRBJ1-2
clone size: NA
V gene: TRBV27
D gene: NA
CDR3 DNA: TGTGCCAGCACCTCTGGAGGGCCGAACTATGGCTACACCTTC
CDR3 protein: CASTSGGPNYGYTF